A single sample gave rise to the 17 T cell receptor beta chains below, sequenced in a study of cytomegalovirus exposure and HLA in healthy donors. The PCR was carried out with 60 Vbeta primers and 13 Jbeta primers. Libraries were prepared by immunoSEQ multiplex PCR; TCRdb keeps only in-frame clonotypes and omits some of them. The sample comprises more than 110,000 clones, about three quarters of which are singletons, and around 1.2% rests with the top ten. Sequenced input: PBMCs. The receptors derive from a male donor in good health and CMV-seropositive.

This chain links TRBV6-6 with TRBJ1-2; 8 bases agree with TRBD1. Germline lookup yields CDR1 MNHNY and CDR2 SVGAGI (reference sequence). Trimming took 8 bases from V and 6 from J; bases not matched to a gene: 11. The CDR3 has 14 residues. The CDR3 DNA is TGTGCCAGCCGATACATCCTGACAGGGGATGGCTACACCTTC. As protein: CASRYILTGDGYTF.

V and J are TRBV6-1 and TRBJ1-1; a possible D gene is TRBD1 (6 bases). V gave up 4 bases and J gave up 5 bases, with 14 bases separating them. This CDR3 is built from 14 residues. Germline CDR1 is MNHNS and CDR2 is SASEGT. The DNA for the CDR3 is TGTGCCAGCAGTGGGCGAAAGGACAGAACTGAAGCTTTCTTT. Residues: CASSGRKDRTEAFF.

Only a few counts were recorded for this clone. V usage is TRBV29-1 and J usage is TRBJ2-3; 12 nucleotides match TRBD2. CDR3 length equals 18 residues. The junction had 12 bases not matched to a gene; V was cut back by 3 bases and J by 2 bases. CDR1 and CDR2 (germline): SQVTM, ANQGSEA. CDR3: CSVENPPGLAGNTDTQYF. In nucleotides, the CDR3 is TGCAGCGTTGAGAACCCACCGGGACTAGCGGGCAACACAGATACGCAGTATTTT.

This clone was observed once. The V call is TRBV14, the J call TRBJ1-1; D not resolved. The V end was cut by 2 bases, the J end by 0 bases, with 19 bases between. The length of the CDR3 is 18 residues. Germline values: CDR1 SGHDN, CDR2 FVKESK. The CDR3 DNA sequence: TGTGCCAGCAGCCAAACCTCGGGAGGGTTACTTATGAACACTGAAGCTTTCTTT. This translates into CASSQTSGGLLMNTEAFF. Complete variable domain (other parts from reference TRBV14 and TRBJ1-1): EAGVTQFPSHSVIEKGQTVTLRCDPISGHDNLYWYRRVMGKEIKFLLHFVKESKQDESGMPNNRFLAERTGGTYSTLKVQPAELEDSGVYFCASSQTSGGLLMNTEAFFGQGTRLTVV.

The rearrangement uses TRBV5-1 and TRBJ2-1; TRBD2 agrees at 8 bases. J lost 6 bases, V lost 0 bases, and 8 bases had no gene match. CDR1 SGHRS and CDR2 YFSETQ come from the germline V gene. This CDR3 contains 16 residues. CDR3 coding DNA: TGCGCCAGCAGCTTGGGTGGCGGGGGGCAAATCAATGAGCAGTTCTTC. The encoded protein is CASSLGGGGQINEQFF. The variable domain in full, completed from reference TRBV5-1 and TRBJ2-1, reads KAGVTQTPRYLIKTRGQQVTLSCSPISGHRSVSWYQQTPGQGLQFLFEYFSETQRNKGNFPGRFSGRQFSNSRSEMNVSTLELGDSALYLCASSLGGGGQINEQFFGPGTRLTVL.

This clone appeared once. The chain has TRBV5-1 and TRBJ1-5; D is possibly TRBD1 (5 bases). CDR1 is SGHRS, CDR2 YFSETQ, per germline. The CDR3 is 14 amino acids. The V end lost 0 bases, the J end lost 3 bases, and 7 bases lay between the germline ends. The CDR3: CASSLGTNNQPQHF. DNA of the CDR3: TGCGCCAGCAGCTTGGGGACAAACAATCAGCCCCAGCATTTT.

This clone appeared a single time. V usage is TRBV6-1 and J usage is TRBJ2-3; 8 bases line up with TRBD2. The CDR3 contains 15 residues. Germline CDR1 MNHNS, CDR2 SASEGT. The trim removed 10 bases at V and 6 bases at J, leaving 15 bases unmatched. The CDR3 DNA sequence: TGTGCCACGGAATCGTCCAGCGGGAGTTCTGATACGCAGTATTTT. Translating gives CATESSSGSSDTQYF.

The chain employs TRBV27 and TRBJ2-7; no reliable D call. There are 15 residues in the CDR3. V lost 2 bases and J 3 bases, leaving 14 bases between the germline ends. Germline V gene data show CDR1 as MNHEY and CDR2 as SMNVEV (reference sequence). The DNA for the CDR3 is TGTGCCAGCAGTTTACGACACACGGTGGGCTACGAGCAGTACTTC. It encodes CASSLRHTVGYEQYF.

A single count supports this clone. The chain is built from TRBV11-3 and TRBJ2-5; TRBD1 matches 7 bases. The DNA matches TRBJ2-7 better at its end, which makes the J call doubtful. This CDR3 spans 13 amino acids. CDR1 SGHNT and CDR2 YENEEA come from the germline V gene. The DNA of the CDR3 is TGTGCCAGCAGCTCCAGGGGGACCCACGAGCAGTACTTC. Amino acids: CASSSRGTHEQYF.

This clone was seen just once. V and J are TRBV19 and TRBJ1-6; D not resolved. The CDR3 length is 12 residues. CDR1 and CDR2 from the germline V gene are LNHDA and SQIVND (reference sequence). Deletions cut 4 bases from V and 16 bases from J, with 14 bases between. The CDR3 sequence: CASSTDGTGLHF. The CDR3 bases are TGTGCCAGTAGTACGGACGGTACGGGACTCCACTTT. The full variable domain, rest sourced from reference TRBV19 and TRBJ1-6, is DGGITQSPKYLFRKEGQNVTLSCEQNLNHDAMYWYRQDPGQGLRLIYYSQIVNDFQKGDIAEGYSVSREKKESFPLTVTSAQKNPTAFYLCASSTDGTGLHFGNGTRLTVT.

A word on this clone: This CDR3 is also generated by other DNA sequences in the sample. This chain connects TRBV19 to TRBJ1-1; 9 bases align to TRBD1. In germline, CDR1 is LNHDA, CDR2 SQIVND (reference sequence). This CDR3 spans 12 amino acids. V lost 6 bases to trimming and J lost 6 bases; unmatched junction nucleotides: 2. The CDR3 sequence: CASSRQGAEAFF. CDR3 nucleotides: TGTGCCAGTAGCCGACAGGGGGCTGAAGCTTTCTTT.

This chain uses TRBV11-2 with TRBJ1-4; no reliable D call. The CDR3 runs to 13 residues. Germline CDR1 is SGHAT and CDR2 is FQNNGV. The V end was cut by 1 base, the J end by 7 bases, with 7 bases between. The CDR3 bases are TGTGCCAGCAGCTTAGGCCGGGGTGAAAAACTGTTTTTT. Amino acid sequence: CASSLGRGEKLFF.

The J gene is TRBJ2-1, the V gene TRBV7-9; D is uncertain. The length of the CDR3 is 13 residues. V gave up 7 bases and J gave up 4 bases, with 11 bases separating them. The V gene's germline CDR1 is SEHNR and CDR2 FQNEAQ (reference sequence). CDR3: CASTRGLYNEQFF. CDR3 sequence (DNA): TGTGCCAGCACCCGCGGCCTGTACAATGAGCAGTTCTTC.

The rearrangement links TRBV25-1 to TRBJ2-3; TRBD2 aligns across 7 bases. The CDR3 has 15 residues. The V gene's germline CDR1 is MGHDK and CDR2 SYGVNS. With V trimmed by 3 bases and J by 1 base, 4 bases remained unmatched. CDR3 DNA sequence: TGTGCCAGCAGTGACAGGAGCGGGGGCACAGATACGCAGTATTTT. It codes for CASSDRSGGTDTQYF.

This rearrangement joins TRBV7-6 to TRBJ2-1, with D possibly matching TRBD2 (6 bases). The V gene lost 3 bases and the J gene lost 5 bases, with 11 bases spanning the gap. CDR3 size: 14 residues. Germline CDR1 reads SGHVS; CDR2 reads FNYEAQ. CDR3 protein: CASSFPTRDNEQFF. CDR3 bases: TGTGCCAGCAGCTTCCCGACTAGGGACAATGAGCAGTTCTTC.

The genes are TRBV27 and TRBJ1-5, with a weak D call TRBD1 (6 bases). Germline V gene sequence: CDR1 MNHEY, CDR2 SMNVEV (reference sequence). This CDR3 is 14 amino acids long. Trimming shortened V by 2 bases and J by 6 bases, and 11 bases separated the two germline ends. The chain's CDR3 is CASSLGPGVQPQHF. DNA for the CDR3: TGTGCCAGCAGTTTAGGGCCAGGGGTTCAGCCCCAGCATTTT.

This chain connects TRBV18 to TRBJ2-1, with TRBD2 identical over 9 bases. V was pared by 2 bases and J by 5 bases, with 4 bases of the junction left unmatched. This CDR3 is 15 amino acids long. Germline CDR1 is KGHSH and CDR2 is LQKENI. The CDR3 region has the DNA TGTGCCAGCTCACCAAGGACTAGCGCCGACAATGAGCAGTTCTTC. Protein sequence: CASSPRTSADNEQFF.